This TCR beta chain comes out of a study of blood T cell repertoires in COVID-19. TCRdb's copy holds only in-frame clones and misses some; the assay was immunoSEQ multiplex PCR. This repertoire shows a few hundred thousand clones, about 85% found once; its top ten account for roughly 2.5%. The CDR3 covers 13 residues. The V gene lost 3 bases and the J gene lost 2 bases, with 7 bases spanning the gap. The V gene's germline CDR1 is SGHTA and CDR2 FQGNSA. V gene TRBV7-2 combines with J gene TRBJ1-1; D is ambiguous. Sample: PBMCs or T cells enriched from blood (not recorded which). This sequence originates from a woman aged 50 to 60 who had recovered from COVID-19. The CDR3 protein is CASSFMANTEAFF. The CDR3 nucleotides read TGTGCCAGCAGCTTCATGGCTAACACTGAAGCTTTCTTT.